A single sample gave rise to the 10 T cell receptor beta chains below, sequenced in a study of shared clonotypes between healthy human individuals. Naive CD8 cells comprised CD45RO-negative, CCR7-positively selected cells, excluding terminally differentiated effector memory CD45RA+ cells. Only in-frame clones appear in the TCRdb table, and some are missing; sequencing was by immunoSEQ multiplex PCR. The sample lists 660,000 or so clones, roughly 95% occurring once. Specimen: naive CD8+ T cells sorted from blood. Receptors were obtained from a woman in her thirties in good health.

This chain joins TRBV7-6 and TRBJ2-2; D is possibly TRBD1 (6 bases). Germline V gives CDR1 SGHVS, CDR2 FNYEAQ. The V end lost 10 bases, the J end lost 1 base, and 10 bases lay between the germline ends. This CDR3 has 13 amino acids. Here the CDR3 DNA reads TGTGCCACCATGGGACAGAACACCGGGGAGCTGTTTTTT. Protein sequence: CATMGQNTGELFF.

V gene TRBV18 combines with J gene TRBJ2-1, with a weak D call TRBD1 (5 bases). The CDR3 spans 19 residues. Trimming stripped 5 bases from V and 4 bases from J, with 27 bases between. CDR1 and CDR2 from the germline V gene are KGHSH and LQKENI. DNA of the CDR3: TGTGCCAGCTCATACGAGCGCCCGGACAAATTGGGATTTTACAATGAGCAGTTCTTC. It encodes CASSYERPDKLGFYNEQFF.

The V gene is TRBV28, the J gene TRBJ1-1; no definite D call. Germline CDR1 is MDHEN and CDR2 is SYDVKM. With 3 bases removed from V and 5 bases from J, the gap between germline ends came to 10 bases. This CDR3 is 13 amino acids long. In nucleotides, the CDR3 is TGTGCCAGCAGTTTCGATGGGGATACTGAAGCTTTCTTT. As protein: CASSFDGDTEAFF. The full variable domain, with the rest looked up from reference TRBV28 and TRBJ1-1, is DVKVTQSSRYLVKRTGEKVFLECVQDMDHENMFWYRQDPGLGLRLIYFSYDVKMKEKGDIPEGYSVSREKKERFSLILESASTNQTSMYLCASSFDGDTEAFFGQGTRLTVV.

The chain combines TRBV6-5 with TRBJ2-1; 7 bases agree with TRBD1. There are 15 residues in the CDR3. Germline values: CDR1 MNHEY, CDR2 SVGAGI. Germline trimming cut 5 bases from V and 2 bases from J; bases unmatched to any gene: 6. The CDR3 reads CASSNDRDPYNEQFF. CDR3 DNA sequence: TGTGCCAGCAGTAACGACAGGGACCCCTACAATGAGCAGTTCTTC.

This chain joins TRBV9 and TRBJ1-2; TRBD1 aligns across 7 bases. The CDR3 runs 16 residues. CDR1 is SGDLS and CDR2 is YYNGEE in the germline V gene. J gave up 7 bases and V 4 bases, and 16 bases lay outside the gene matches. The CDR3, as DNA: TGTGCCAGCAGCCCCGGTAAGGGGGCTATCTCTAGTGGCTACACCTTC. This sequence encodes CASSPGKGAISSGYTF.

V and J are TRBV27 and TRBJ2-7, with TRBD2 identical over 11 bases. Per germline, CDR1 MNHEY and CDR2 SMNVEV (reference sequence). This CDR3 spans 15 amino acids. V lost 5 bases to trimming and J lost 6 bases; unmatched junction nucleotides: 9. CDR3 in amino acids: CASSGKLAGVSEQYF. In DNA, the CDR3 is TGTGCCAGCAGTGGAAAACTAGCGGGAGTTTCCGAGCAGTACTTC.

This sequence joins TRBV7-6 and TRBJ2-7, with 7 bases lining up with TRBD2. The germline gives CDR1 SGHVS, CDR2 FNYEAQ. V shed 5 bases, J shed 5 bases, and the junction held 6 bases outside the gene matches. The CDR3 has 13 amino acids. Written as DNA, the CDR3 is TGTGCCAGCAGCCCCGGACTAGTTGACGAGCAGTACTTC. Protein: CASSPGLVDEQYF.

The genes are TRBV6-5 and TRBJ2-5, with D possibly TRBD2 on 6 matching bases. The end of the DNA aligns better with TRBJ2-7, so the J call may be wrong. The CDR3 is made up of 15 amino acids. From germline, CDR1 is MNHEY and CDR2 SVGAGI. This CDR3 is CASSYAEGLSYEQYF. Here the CDR3 DNA reads TGTGCCAGCAGTTACGCGGAGGGCCTATCCTACGAGCAGTACTTC.

This clone has only one observation. V and J are TRBV29-1 and TRBJ2-5; D possibly corresponds to TRBD2 (5 bases). The J call is in doubt because the DNA end fits TRBJ2-7 better. Germline V gene lookup returns CDR1 SQVTM and CDR2 ANQGSEA. This CDR3 is 13 amino acids long. The CDR3 DNA reads as TGCAGCGTTGTTGCGGGTCCTTCCTACGAGCAGTACTTC. Its translation is CSVVAGPSYEQYF.

The J gene is TRBJ2-5, the V gene TRBV27, with 7 bases lining up with TRBD2. The J call may be wrong; the DNA end is better matched by TRBJ2-7. The CDR3 covers 13 residues. CDR1 and CDR2 from the germline V gene are MNHEY and SMNVEV (reference sequence). CDR3 protein: CASRVAGTYEQYF. The DNA for the CDR3 is TGTGCCAGCAGGGTAGCGGGCACCTACGAGCAGTACTTC.